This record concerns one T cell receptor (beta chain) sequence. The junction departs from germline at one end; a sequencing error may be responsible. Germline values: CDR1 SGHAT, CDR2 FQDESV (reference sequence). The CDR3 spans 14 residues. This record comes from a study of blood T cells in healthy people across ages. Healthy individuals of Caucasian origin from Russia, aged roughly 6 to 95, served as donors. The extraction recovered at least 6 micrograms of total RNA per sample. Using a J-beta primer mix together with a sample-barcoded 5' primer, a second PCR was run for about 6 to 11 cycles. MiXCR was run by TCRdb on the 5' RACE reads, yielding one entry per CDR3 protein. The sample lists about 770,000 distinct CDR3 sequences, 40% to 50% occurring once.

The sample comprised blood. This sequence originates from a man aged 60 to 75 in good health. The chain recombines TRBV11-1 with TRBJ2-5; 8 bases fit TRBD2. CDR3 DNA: TGTGCCAGTAAGCAGCGGGGGCACCAAGAGACCCTGTACTTC. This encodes CASKQRGHQETLYF.